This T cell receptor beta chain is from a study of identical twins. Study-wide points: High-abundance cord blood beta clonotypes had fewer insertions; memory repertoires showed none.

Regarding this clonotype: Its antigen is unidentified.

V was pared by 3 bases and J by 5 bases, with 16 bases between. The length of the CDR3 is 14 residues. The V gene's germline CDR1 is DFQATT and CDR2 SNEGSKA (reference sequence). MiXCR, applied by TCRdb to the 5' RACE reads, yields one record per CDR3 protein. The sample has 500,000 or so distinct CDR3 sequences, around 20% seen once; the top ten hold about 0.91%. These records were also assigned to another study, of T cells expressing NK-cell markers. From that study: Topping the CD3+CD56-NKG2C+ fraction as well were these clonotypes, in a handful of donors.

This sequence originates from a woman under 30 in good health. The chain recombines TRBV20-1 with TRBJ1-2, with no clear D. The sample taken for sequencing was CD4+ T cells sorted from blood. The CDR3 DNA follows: TGCAGTGCTAGCCCCCCGGCAGACACTTATGGCTACACCTTC. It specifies CSASPPADTYGYTF.